Given below is one T cell receptor (beta chain) in context. The sample belongs to a study of response to subunit inactivated influenza vaccine. Using its own MiXCR run on the RT-PCR reads, TCRdb lists one record per CDR3 protein. The sample contains 450,000 to 600,000 distinct CDR3 sequences, 6.5% to 8% of which appear only once. The CDR3 sequence is 14 residues long. Germline V gene sequence: CDR1 LNHDA, CDR2 SQIVND (reference sequence). The V end was cut by 3 bases, the J end by 8 bases, with 16 bases between. V gene TRBV19 combines with J gene TRBJ1-2, with a possible D match to TRBD1 (6 bases). The sequence was obtained from a man between 50 and 69 years old who received an inactivated influenza vaccine. Specimen: PBMCs from blood, collected less than 30 months after vaccination. The CDR3 sequence: CASSMGALGPGYTF. DNA of the CDR3: TGTGCCAGTAGTATGGGGGCCTTAGGTCCCGGCTACACCTTC.